This T cell receptor (beta chain) was recovered during a study of molecular identifiers for immune sequencing clone quantification. Study-wide results and limits: Clonotypes surpassing 20 RNA copies contained over 98% of effector molecules, versus under 1% in naive cells. Reports indicate spiked Jurkat TCR RNA from one cell could be found among about a million naive cells.

Source material for naive CD8 libraries was roughly 17,000 to 1,100,000 sorted cells, with 10%, 30% or 50% RNA. Based on a CD8+CD4-CCR7+CD45RA+ profile, naive CD8 T cells were sorted. The length of the CDR3 is 14 residues. Germline assignment: CDR1 GTSNPN and CDR2 SVGIG (reference sequence). The V gene lost 2 bases and the J gene lost 2 bases, with 13 bases spanning the gap. The table lists this clonotype with a few counts. Its cognate antigen is unknown. In TCRdb, the PCR reads were re-called with MiXCR into one record per CDR3 protein. This table has roughly 630,000 distinct CDR3 sequences, 25% appearing once.

This chain connects TRBV30 to TRBJ2-7; TRBD1 is a possible D gene (6 bases). The TCR sequence derives from a human donor in good health. Some libraries in this study had Jurkat cell RNA spiked in. Sequenced: naive CD8+ T cells from blood, with Jurkat cell RNA spiked in. Subset given: FACS-sorted CD8+CD4-CCR7+CD45RA+ naive T cells. This chain's CDR3 is CAWSKGNRAYEQYF. The CDR3, as DNA: TGTGCCTGGAGTAAGGGGAACAGGGCCTACGAGCAGTACTTC.